This passage covers 11 T cell receptor beta chains from one sample sequenced in a study of cytomegalovirus exposure and HLA in healthy donors. The PCR made use of 60 Vbeta and 13 Jbeta primers. Produced via immunoSEQ multiplex PCR; TCRdb's table is partial and in-frame only. The sample holds roughly 100,000 clones, 80% to 85% seen once. Sequenced: PBMCs. The receptors shown here come from a man aged 25-40 years in good health and CMV-seropositive.

The gene calls are TRBV5-1 and TRBJ2-7; TRBD1 matches 8 bases. With V trimmed by 0 bases and J by 6 bases, 2 bases remained unmatched. This CDR3 spans 13 amino acids. Per the germline V gene, CDR1 is SGHRS and CDR2 is YFSETQ. The CDR3 sequence: CASSLATGGEQYF. CDR3 bases: TGCGCCAGCAGCTTGGCAACAGGGGGCGAGCAGTACTTC.

The rearrangement uses TRBV7-9 and TRBJ1-2; D unresolved. Per germline, CDR1 SEHNR and CDR2 FQNEAQ (reference sequence). Trimming took off 4 bases at V and 5 bases at J, with 14 bases between the two ends. CDR3 length: 14 residues. CDR3 DNA: TGTGCCAGCAGCTCCGCGGTCCTTCAGTATGGCTACACCTTC. This encodes CASSSAVLQYGYTF. Combining the CDR3 with reference TRBV7-9 and TRBJ1-2 gives the whole variable domain DTGVSQNPRHKITKRGQNVTFRCDPISEHNRLYWYRQTLGQGPEFLTYFQNEAQLEKSRLLSDRFSAERPKGSFSTLEIQRTEQGDSAMYLCASSSAVLQYGYTFGSGTRLTVV.

Comment on this clone: This sample also contains other DNA sequences that code for the same CDR3. J is TRBJ2-3 and V is TRBV28; TRBD2 matches at 9 bases. CDR3 size: 14 residues. The ends lost 6 bases at V and 0 bases at J; junction bases unmatched: 1. In germline, CDR1 is MDHEN, CDR2 SYDVKM. CDR3 in amino acids: CASSLAGSTDTQYF. CDR3 DNA: TGTGCCAGCAGCCTAGCGGGGAGCACAGATACGCAGTATTTT.

The gene calls are TRBV28 and TRBJ1-5; a possible D gene is TRBD1 (6 bases). Germline loops: CDR1 MDHEN, CDR2 SYDVKM. Between the trimmed V and J ends, which lost 6 bases and 4 bases, there was a span of 13 bases. The CDR3 totals 14 residues. CDR3 loop: CASSTQGNNQPQHF. The CDR3 bases are TGTGCCAGCAGCACACAGGGCAATAATCAGCCCCAGCATTTT.

The rearrangement links TRBV9 to TRBJ1-1; the D gene is possibly TRBD1 (6 bases). V was clipped by 5 bases and J by 0 bases, with 11 bases between them. Germline V lookup: CDR1 SGDLS, CDR2 YYNGEE. The CDR3 length is 14 residues. The DNA for the CDR3 is TGTGCCAGCAGTCGGACAGCCATGAACACTGAAGCTTTCTTT. Protein product: CASSRTAMNTEAFF.

This clone was found once. V is TRBV7-3 and J is TRBJ1-1, with D perhaps matching TRBD1 (5 bases). Trimming cost V 3 bases and J 4 bases, with 12 bases left between them. Germline-derived CDR1 and CDR2 are SGHTA and FQGTGA. The CDR3 consists of 14 residues. The CDR3 is CASSFPDGGTEAFF. CDR3 in DNA: TGTGCCAGCAGCTTCCCGGACGGGGGCACTGAAGCTTTCTTT.

The chain is built from TRBV14 and TRBJ1-2; D gene unclear. The germline V gene has CDR1 SGHDN and CDR2 FVKESK. CDR3 length equals 12 residues. V was clipped by 2 bases and J by 2 bases, with 3 bases between them. DNA for the CDR3: TGTGCCAGCAGCCAACAGAACTATGGCTACACCTTC. The encoded protein is CASSQQNYGYTF.

This chain joins TRBV2 and TRBJ2-7, with TRBD1 matching over 7 bases. The CDR3 length is 16 residues. Germline values: CDR1 SNHLY, CDR2 FYNNEI. V trimming: 4 bases; J trimming: 1 base; junction bases outside the gene matches: 10. This CDR3 is CASSATRGRGSYEQYF. The CDR3 bases are TGTGCCAGCAGTGCAACAAGGGGGCGAGGATCCTACGAGCAGTACTTC.

This clone appeared a single time. J is TRBJ2-7 and V is TRBV6-5; TRBD1 is a possible D gene (6 bases). With 6 bases removed from V and 3 bases from J, the gap between germline ends came to 15 bases. The germline CDR1 and CDR2 sequences are MNHEY and SVGAGI. The CDR3 is 14 residues long. For the CDR3, the DNA is TGTGCCAGCAGCCTCCGGGACACCCACTACGAGCAGTACTTC. Its protein product is CASSLRDTHYEQYF.

With regard to this clone: Different DNA sequences within this sample yield the same CDR3. This chain links TRBV15 with TRBJ1-2; D ambiguous. The CDR3 runs to 13 residues. Trimming shortened V by 0 bases and J by 6 bases, and 8 bases separated the two germline ends. Germline-derived CDR1 and CDR2 are LNHNV and YYDKDF (reference sequence). CDR3 region: CATSREEGDGYTF. Here the CDR3 DNA reads TGTGCCACCAGCAGAGAAGAGGGAGATGGCTACACCTTC.

The rearrangement joins TRBV2 to TRBJ2-2; unclear D gene. V shed 7 bases and J shed 2 bases, with 11 bases lying between them. The CDR3 runs to 14 residues. In germline, CDR1 is SNHLY, CDR2 FYNNEI. The CDR3 coding sequence is TGTGCCAGCAATGGCAGGCATAACACCGGGGAGCTGTTTTTT. It translates to CASNGRHNTGELFF.